This T cell receptor (beta chain) emerged from a study of T cells in Graves' hyperthyroidism and ophthalmopathy. RNA transcripts provided the source from which TCR beta CDR3 regions were amplified. The HTBI primer set served for first-round RT-PCR of the TCR CDR3. TCRdb called the multiplex PCR reads again in MiXCR, with one record for every CDR3 protein. Here the sample spans approximately 700,000 distinct CDR3 sequences, 15% to 20% being singletons. Lactation, pregnancy, other autoimmune disease or uncontrolled infection led to exclusion of patients. Clinical symptoms, serum thyroxine and TRAb, thyroid ultrasound and orbital computed tomography together formed the diagnostic basis. Each 10 ml fresh peripheral blood draw supplied the PBMCs. Ten or more counts support this clonotype. Its target is unknown. Study findings and constraints: Blood also held most thyroid clonotypes expanded beyond 0.001.

The receptor's source is a man aged 18 to 35 with Graves' hyperthyroidism. The sequenced sample consisted of blood.

CDR3 bases: TGTGCCAGCAGCTCAGGGGGAGAAAAACTGTTTTTT. This encodes CASSSGGEKLFF. The chain carries TRBV28 and TRBJ1-4, with 7 bases fitting TRBD1. The V gene's germline CDR1 is MDHEN and CDR2 SYDVKM. V lost 6 bases and J lost 8; bases outside the gene matches: 3. This CDR3 comprises 12 residues. The full variable domain, rest sourced from reference TRBV28 and TRBJ1-4, is DVKVTQSSRYLVKRTGEKVFLECVQDMDHENMFWYRQDPGLGLRLIYFSYDVKMKEKGDIPEGYSVSREKKERFSLILESASTNQTSMYLCASSSGGEKLFFGSGTQLSVL.